A single sample is the source of the 20 T cell receptor beta chains below, sequenced in a study of T cell changes during pregnancy in multiple sclerosis. Sequencing used immunoSEQ multiplex PCR; TCRdb keeps in-frame clones, though not all of them. The repertoire holds some 44,000 clones, with about 87% as singletons. Here the sequenced sample was CD4+ T cells from peripheral blood mononuclear cells, taken in the second trimester of pregnancy. Source of these receptors: a female donor with multiple sclerosis, enrolled in a pregnancy study.

This sequence joins TRBV13 and TRBJ2-3, with D perhaps TRBD2 (5 bases). The germline V gene encodes CDR1 PRHDT and CDR2 FYEKMQ (reference sequence). V gave up 3 bases and J gave up 6 bases, with 13 bases separating them. The CDR3 length is 14 residues. CDR3 DNA sequence: TGTGCCAGCAGCTTCAGCGGTCCGGCGGATACGCAGTATTTT. The encoded protein is CASSFSGPADTQYF. Supplemented by reference TRBV13 and TRBJ2-3, the full variable domain reads AAGVIQSPRHLIKEKRETATLKCYPIPRHDTVYWYQQGPGQDPQFLISFYEKMQSDKGSIPDRFSAQQFSDYHSELNMSSLELGDSALYFCASSFSGPADTQYFGPGTRLTVL.

The rearrangement joins TRBV27 to TRBJ2-7, with TRBD1 identical over 9 bases. Germline trimming cut 4 bases from V and 5 bases from J; bases unmatched to any gene: 9. CDR1 and CDR2 (germline): MNHEY, SMNVEV (reference sequence). The CDR3 spans 15 residues. CDR3 nucleotides: TGTGCCAGCAGTTATGGGGGACAGGGCCAAAACGAGCAGTACTTC. Translating it yields CASSYGGQGQNEQYF.

The chain carries TRBV9 and TRBJ2-3; TRBD2 matches 13 bases. V was clipped by 4 bases and J by 6 bases; unmatched bases: 11. Germline loops: CDR1 SGDLS, CDR2 YYNGEE. The CDR3 contains 17 residues. The chain's CDR3 is CASSPTGTSGTRDTQYF. For the CDR3, the DNA is TGTGCCAGCAGCCCAACCGGGACTAGCGGGACTCGGGATACGCAGTATTTT. The variable domain in full, with the rest retrieved from reference TRBV9 and TRBJ2-3, is DSGVTQTPKHLITATGQRVTLRCSPRSGDLSVYWYQQSLDQGLQFLIQYYNGEERAKGNILERFSAQQFPDLHSELNLSSLELGDSALYFCASSPTGTSGTRDTQYFGPGTRLTVL.

The chain uses TRBV4-2 and TRBJ2-7; 10 bases agree with TRBD2. Looked up from germline, CDR1 is LGHNA and CDR2 is YNFKEQ. The CDR3 contains 16 residues. V was pared by 4 bases and J by 7 bases, with 13 bases of the junction left unmatched. CDR3 DNA: TGTGCCAGCAGCCCTCGTATAATAGCGGGAGGAGGAGAGCAGTACTTC. This encodes CASSPRIIAGGGEQYF.

The rearrangement uses TRBV29-1 and TRBJ2-7, with a tentative D call TRBD2 (6 bases). V was trimmed by 6 bases and J by 5 bases, leaving 8 bases between them. The CDR3 spans 10 residues. CDR1 SQVTM and CDR2 ANQGSEA come from the germline V gene. In nucleotides, the CDR3 is TGCAGCGTAGGAGGGAACGAGCAGTACTTC. Residues: CSVGGNEQYF.

The chain has TRBV18 and TRBJ1-1; the D gene is possibly TRBD1 (5 bases). The CDR3 is 12 amino acids. Trimming shortened V by 6 bases and J by 11 bases, and 16 bases separated the two germline ends. The germline gives CDR1 KGHSH, CDR2 LQKENI. The CDR3 DNA reads TGTGCCAGCTCCCCCACCCAGGGATACGCTTTCTTT. This encodes CASSPTQGYAFF.

This clone was recorded a few times. The V gene is TRBV5-4, the J gene TRBJ1-1; maybe TRBD1 (5 bases). Germline CDR1 SGHNT, CDR2 YYREEE (reference sequence). This CDR3 is built from 14 residues. The germline V and J ends were trimmed by 2 bases and 0 bases, with 8 bases remaining between them. The CDR3 DNA follows: TGTGCCAGCAGCTTATGGGGCATGAACACTGAAGCTTTCTTT. This sequence encodes CASSLWGMNTEAFF.

This chain connects TRBV18 to TRBJ2-1; possible D gene TRBD2, 5 bases. The CDR3 covers 14 residues. The germline V gene has CDR1 KGHSH and CDR2 LQKENI. Trimming removed 0 bases at V and 9 bases at J, with 12 bases between. This CDR3 is CASSPPNPAGEQFF. Written as DNA, the CDR3 is TGTGCCAGCTCACCACCGAATCCGGCGGGTGAGCAGTTCTTC.

The chain uses TRBV5-6 and TRBJ2-5; 9 bases align to TRBD1. The CDR3 runs to 14 residues. CDR1 and CDR2 from the germline V gene are SGHDT and YYEEEE. Trimming removed 3 bases from V and 5 bases from J; junction bases left unmatched: 5. The CDR3 DNA reads as TGTGCCAGCAGCTGGACAGGGGTGGGTGAGACCCAGTACTTC. Protein product: CASSWTGVGETQYF. Supplemented by reference TRBV5-6 and TRBJ2-5, the full variable domain reads DAGVTQSPTHLIKTRGQQVTLRCSPKSGHDTVSWYQQALGQGPQFIFQYYEEEERQRGNFPDRFSGHQFPNYSSELNVNALLLGDSALYLCASSWTGVGETQYFGPGTRLLVL.

This clone was seen only once. The rearrangement uses TRBV28 and TRBJ1-2, with 8 bases aligning to TRBD1. Germline CDR1 MDHEN, CDR2 SYDVKM. CDR3 length equals 15 residues. After removal of 5 bases from V and 6 bases from J, the junction contained 11 bases not matched to a gene. The CDR3: CASSAVDRVSNGYTF. CDR3 nucleotide sequence: TGTGCCAGCAGTGCTGTGGACAGGGTCTCGAATGGCTACACCTTC.

DNA of the CDR3: TGTGCCAGCAGTTACGGGGGGGTTGGTGGAAACACCATATATTTT. Translated: CASSYGGVGGNTIYF. The chain has TRBV6-6 and TRBJ1-3; maybe TRBD1 (5 bases). V was trimmed by 2 bases and J by 3 bases, leaving 11 bases between them. Germline V gene lookup returns CDR1 MNHNY and CDR2 SVGAGI (reference sequence). This CDR3 is 15 amino acids long.

The genes are TRBV2 and TRBJ2-3; TRBD2 aligns across 9 bases. CDR3 size: 16 residues. CDR1 is SNHLY, CDR2 FYNNEI, per germline. With V trimmed by 5 bases and J by 2 bases, 8 bases remained unmatched. The CDR3 DNA reads as TGTGCCAGCAGTAAAGGGCTAGCGGGACCCACAGATACGCAGTATTTT. As protein: CASSKGLAGPTDTQYF.

The chain uses TRBV5-1 and TRBJ2-3; possibly TRBD2 for D (5 bases). V lost 1 base and J lost 3, with 9 bases in between. Germline assignment: CDR1 SGHRS and CDR2 YFSETQ. The CDR3 totals 14 residues. Here the CDR3 DNA reads TGCGCCAGCAGCTTGATGGGGAGTACAGATACGCAGTATTTT. Residues: CASSLMGSTDTQYF.

V and J are TRBV6-4 and TRBJ1-5; no firm D call. V was cut by 2 bases and J by 7 bases, with 15 bases left in between. Germline V gives CDR1 MRHNA, CDR2 SNTAGT. The CDR3 runs to 15 residues. CDR3 DNA: TGTGCCAGCAGTGACCGCCTATTGAGAGGGCAGCCCCAGCATTTT. Translated: CASSDRLLRGQPQHF.

The V and J genes are TRBV15 and TRBJ2-5; D gene uncertain. Deletions cut 1 base from V and 5 bases from J, with 8 bases between. Germline assignment: CDR1 LNHNV and CDR2 YYDKDF (reference sequence). The CDR3 loop spans 13 amino acids. The CDR3 protein is CATSRALGETQYF. The CDR3 DNA is TGTGCCACCAGCAGAGCCCTAGGCGAGACCCAGTACTTC. Full variable domain (remainder filled in from reference TRBV15 and TRBJ2-5): DAMVIQNPRYQVTQFGKPVTLSCSQTLNHNVMYWYQQKSSQAPKLLFHYYDKDFNNEADTPDNFQSRRPNTSFCFLDIRSPGLGDTAMYLCATSRALGETQYFGPGTRLLVL.

V is TRBV29-1 and J is TRBJ1-5, with TRBD1 identical over 9 bases. This CDR3 contains 12 residues. Germline values: CDR1 SQVTM, CDR2 ANQGSEA. V was pared by 6 bases and J by 6 bases, with 3 bases of the junction left unmatched. CDR3 amino acids: CSVGTGTQPQHF. Here the CDR3 DNA reads TGCAGCGTCGGGACAGGGACTCAGCCCCAGCATTTT.

The chain recombines TRBV5-4 with TRBJ2-7; 11 nucleotides line up with TRBD1. The CDR3 has 15 amino acids. The V gene's germline CDR1 is SGHNT and CDR2 YYREEE (reference sequence). V lost 0 bases and J lost 6; bases outside the gene matches: 5. CDR3 loop: CASSLGGTGGLEQYF. The CDR3 coding sequence is TGTGCCAGCAGCTTGGGAGGGACAGGGGGACTCGAGCAGTACTTC.

This chain links TRBV4-2 with TRBJ2-3; TRBD1 aligns across 7 bases. Germline CDR1 and CDR2: LGHNA and YNFKEQ. The CDR3 has 15 residues. V gave up 0 bases and J gave up 6 bases; unmatched junction bases: 6. The CDR3 coding sequence is TGTGCCAGCAGCCAAGAGGGACAGATGCTGGATACGCAGTATTTT. Protein product: CASSQEGQMLDTQYF.

This clone was recorded once. The chain is built from TRBV4-3 and TRBJ2-1; TRBD2 aligns across 7 bases. CDR3 length equals 17 residues. Trimming at V came to 0 bases and at J to 8 bases, leaving 13 bases not matched to a gene. From germline, CDR1 is LGHNA and CDR2 YSLEER. CDR3 in amino acids: CASSQDWGEGLTDEQFF. The CDR3, as DNA: TGCGCCAGCAGCCAAGATTGGGGGGAGGGCCTTACAGATGAGCAGTTCTTC.

This clone was seen once. The V call is TRBV19, the J call TRBJ1-4; 10 bases are shared with TRBD1. The CDR3 sequence is 15 residues long. V shed 3 bases, J shed 8 bases, and the junction held 6 bases outside the gene matches. Germline loops: CDR1 LNHDA, CDR2 SQIVND (reference sequence). CDR3 sequence (DNA): TGTGCCAGTAGTATTATGGGACAGGGGTACGAAAAACTGTTTTTT. This sequence encodes CASSIMGQGYEKLFF. The full variable domain, its missing parts supplied by reference TRBV19 and TRBJ1-4, is DGGITQSPKYLFRKEGQNVTLSCEQNLNHDAMYWYRQDPGQGLRLIYYSQIVNDFQKGDIAEGYSVSREKKESFPLTVTSAQKNPTAFYLCASSIMGQGYEKLFFGSGTQLSVL.